The source of this T cell receptor beta chain is a study of cytomegalovirus exposure and HLA in healthy donors. V was clipped by 1 base and J by 0 bases, with 2 bases between them. The germline V gene encodes CDR1 SGHNT and CDR2 YENEEA. The CDR3 totals 13 residues. Points from the study as a whole: The later analysis indicated that the majority of CMV-associated TCR beta chains appeared HLA-restricted. Listed as cytomegalovirus-associated were 164 TCR beta chains. In a later analysis, V- and J-gene trimming of beta chains associated with a DCLRE1C missense variant, replicated independently.

PCR was performed using 60 Vbeta and 13 Jbeta primers. Generated by immunoSEQ multiplex PCR, the TCRdb table keeps only in-frame clones and is missing some. The sample lists about 110,000 clones, 82% occurring once. With regard to this clone: Its antigen remains unidentified.

Sequenced material: PBMCs. This receptor was taken from a man in his forties or fifties in good health and CMV-seronegative. The chain couples TRBV11-3 to TRBJ2-3; D remains ambiguous. CDR3 bases: TGTGCCAGCAGCTTAGCGAGCACAGATACGCAGTATTTT. Translating gives CASSLASTDTQYF. Combining the CDR3 with reference TRBV11-3 and TRBJ2-3 gives the whole variable domain EAGVVQSPRYKIIEKKQPVAFWCNPISGHNTLYWYLQNLGQGPELLIRYENEEAVDDSQLPKDRFSAERLKGVDSTLKIQPAELGDSAVYLCASSLASTDTQYFGPGTRLTVL.